The clone carrying this TCR beta chain was counted many times. As yet, its antigen is unknown. The sample is drawn from a study of breast tumors, draining lymph nodes, adjacent tissues. Study-wide results and caveats: Data fit most tumor T cells coming from lymph node, expanding in tumor. Tumor TCR diversity was below lymph nodes but above nontumor tissue. Tumor and nontumor repertoires were significantly more similar in luminal-like than in basal-like breast cancer.

A single record per CDR3 protein comes from TCRdb applying MiXCR to the multiplex PCR reads. The table lists over 250,000 distinct CDR3 sequences, roughly 31% of them singletons. The CDR3 is 13 amino acids. Trimming removed 6 bases from V and 7 bases from J, with 15 bases in between. The germline V gene encodes CDR1 SQVTM and CDR2 ANQGSEA. Axillary draining lymph nodes of breast cancer patients supplied the node samples. The sample taken for sequencing was axillary lymph node tissue. The genes are TRBV29-1 and TRBJ1-4; D is ambiguous. The source of this sequence is a female donor with breast cancer. Some clones in this sample may be carry-over from other donors' samples. CDR3 protein: CSVFGPNSEKLFF. CDR3 in DNA: TGCAGCGTCTTTGGCCCCAACTCTGAAAAACTGTTTTTT.